The next 10 T cell receptor beta chains were all read from a single sample in a study of Tregs in tolerant kidney transplant recipients. This table comes from immunoSEQ multiplex PCR, and its TCRdb copy is limited to in-frame clones, with some not included. The sample yields more than 70,000 clones, 90% to 95% seen once. Mixed chimerism was transient after nonmyeloablative marrow transplants from related graft donors. Specimen: CD4+ T cells from blood (PBMCs), collected 24 months after the transplant. The receptors were gathered from a human patient who received a combined kidney and bone marrow transplant. The T cells may partly be graft donor cells.

The gene calls are TRBV7-2 and TRBJ2-1; the D is unclear. CDR1 SGHTA and CDR2 FQGNSA come from the germline V gene. V lost 5 bases, J lost 0 bases, and 11 bases lay in between. The CDR3 totals 15 residues. The CDR3 sequence is CASSTLPSSYNEQFF. DNA of the CDR3: TGTGCCAGCAGCACACTACCGTCCTCCTACAATGAGCAGTTCTTC.

On this clone: Other nucleotide sequences in the sample specify the same CDR3. The CDR3 here is CASKTIYNSPLHF. The CDR3 DNA sequence: TGTGCCAGTAAGACAATCTATAATTCACCCCTCCACTTT. The chain recombines TRBV27 with TRBJ1-6, with D hard to call. The CDR3 extends over 13 amino acids. Germline CDR1 is MNHEY and CDR2 is SMNVEV (reference sequence). V dropped 9 bases and J dropped 3 bases, with 9 bases sitting between them.

Here the CDR3 DNA reads TGTGCCTGGGAGGGGGGGAGAGTCGGCGAGCAGTACTTC. Residues: CAWEGGRVGEQYF. V is TRBV30 and J is TRBJ2-7; possible D gene TRBD2, 7 bases. The V end was cut by 5 bases, the J end by 6 bases, with 17 bases between. The CDR3 sequence is 13 residues long. Germline values: CDR1 GTSNPN, CDR2 SVGIG (reference sequence). Full variable domain (remainder filled in from reference TRBV30 and TRBJ2-7): SQTIHQWPATLVQPVGSPLSLECTVEGTSNPNLYWYRQAAGRGLQLLFYSVGIGQISSEVPQNLSASRPQDRQFILSSKKLLLSDSGFYLCAWEGGRVGEQYFGPGTRLTVT.

CDR3 region: CASSEVGRAQTEAFF. The CDR3 nucleotides are TGTGCCAGCAGTGAAGTCGGGAGGGCCCAGACTGAAGCTTTCTTT. This chain joins TRBV25-1 and TRBJ1-1; D is unresolved. The CDR3 runs to 15 residues. With 2 bases removed from V and 5 bases from J, the gap between germline ends came to 15 bases. Germline CDR1 and CDR2: MGHDK and SYGVNS.

The chain carries TRBV29-1 and TRBJ1-1; 8 nucleotides match TRBD1. The CDR3 consists of 13 residues. The V and J ends lost 7 bases and 1 base, in that order; junction bases with no gene match: 5. Germline loops: CDR1 SQVTM, CDR2 ANQGSEA. The CDR3 DNA is TGCAGCGGGAAACAGGGGGGGAACACTGAAGCTTTCTTT. Protein product: CSGKQGGNTEAFF.

The chain carries TRBV7-6 and TRBJ2-5; 8 bases align to TRBD1. The V gene's germline CDR1 is SGHVS and CDR2 FNYEAQ. V lost 3 bases and J lost 4; bases outside the gene matches: 1. This CDR3 has 13 residues. For the CDR3, the DNA is TGTGCCAGCAGCTTTGACAGGGGAGAGACCCAGTACTTC. Translation: CASSFDRGETQYF.

The V gene is TRBV5-1, the J gene TRBJ1-2; D gene ambiguous. The CDR3 covers 13 residues. Germline V gives CDR1 SGHRS, CDR2 YFSETQ. The V end was cut by 4 bases, the J end by 2 bases, with 9 bases between. CDR3 DNA: TGCGCCAGCAGCGCCCAGTCGAACTATGGCTACACCTTC. Protein sequence: CASSAQSNYGYTF.

This clone was seen a single time. This chain uses TRBV6-5 with TRBJ2-3; a possible D gene is TRBD2 (6 bases). Germline lookup yields CDR1 MNHEY and CDR2 SVGAGI. Deletions cut 5 bases from V and 5 bases from J, with 17 bases between. The CDR3 is 15 residues long. The CDR3 sequence: CASSNSALAGDTQYF. The CDR3 DNA sequence: TGTGCCAGCAGTAATAGCGCACTAGCTGGAGATACGCAGTATTTT.

The chain uses TRBV7-2 and TRBJ2-7; D is possibly TRBD2 (5 bases). This CDR3 contains 13 residues. Germline-derived CDR1 and CDR2 are SGHTA and FQGNSA. Trimming stripped 3 bases from V and 7 bases from J, with 13 bases between. CDR3 sequence reads: CASSLEAEGEQYF. The CDR3 nucleotides read TGTGCCAGCAGCTTGGAGGCCGAGGGAGAGCAGTACTTC. Supplemented by reference TRBV7-2 and TRBJ2-7, the full variable domain reads GAGVSQSPSNKVTEKGKDVELRCDPISGHTALYWYRQSLGQGLEFLIYFQGNSAPDKSGLPSDRFSAERTGGSVSTLTIQRTQQEDSAVYLCASSLEAEGEQYFGPGTRLTVT.

This chain uses TRBV2 with TRBJ2-5; D perhaps matches TRBD2 (5 bases). This CDR3 region has 14 residues. V shed 2 bases and J shed 2 bases, with 9 bases lying between them. Germline assignment: CDR1 SNHLY and CDR2 FYNNEI. The CDR3 nucleotides read TGTGCCAGCAGTGAATTCCAGCGGCAAGAGACCCAGTACTTC. Protein product: CASSEFQRQETQYF. Supplemented by reference TRBV2 and TRBJ2-5, the full variable domain reads EPEVTQTPSHQVTQMGQEVILRCVPISNHLYFYWYRQILGQKVEFLVSFYNNEISEKSEIFDDQFSVERPDGSNFTLKIRSTKLEDSAMYFCASSEFQRQETQYFGPGTRLLVL.